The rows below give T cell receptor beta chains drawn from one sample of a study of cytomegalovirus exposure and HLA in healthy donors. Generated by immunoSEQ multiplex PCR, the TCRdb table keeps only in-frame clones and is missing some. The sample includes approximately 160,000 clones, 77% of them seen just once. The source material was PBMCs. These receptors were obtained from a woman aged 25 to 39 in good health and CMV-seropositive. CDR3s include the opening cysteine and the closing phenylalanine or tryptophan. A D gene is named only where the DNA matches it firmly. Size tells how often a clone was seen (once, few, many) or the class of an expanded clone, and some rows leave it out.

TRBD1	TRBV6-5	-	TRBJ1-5	CASSSVTGFGNQPQHF	TGTGCCAGCAGTTCCGTGACAGGGTTCGGCAATCAGCCCCAGCATTTT
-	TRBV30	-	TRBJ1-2	CAWRLPYGYTF	TGTGCCTGGAGACTCCCCTATGGCTACACCTTC
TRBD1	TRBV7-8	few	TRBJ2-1	CASGYKGAQDNEQFF	TGTGCCAGCGGATATAAGGGGGCCCAAGACAATGAGCAGTTCTTC
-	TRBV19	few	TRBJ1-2	CASRTTGSANYGYTF	TGTGCCAGTAGGACGACGGGTAGCGCTAACTATGGCTACACCTTC
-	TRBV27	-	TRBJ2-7	CASSLSMGRVSYEQYF	TGTGCCAGCAGTTTATCGATGGGCAGGGTCTCCTACGAGCAGTACTTC
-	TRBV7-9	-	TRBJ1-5	CASSASSNQPQHF	TGTGCCAGCAGCGCGTCTAGCAATCAGCCCCAGCATTTT
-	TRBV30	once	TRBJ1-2	CAWTPRDLPGYTF	TGTGCCTGGACTCCGCGGGACCTGCCAGGCTACACCTTC
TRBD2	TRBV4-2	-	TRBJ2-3	CASSHDLTSGSGGPVTQYF	TGTGCCAGCAGCCACGATCTAACTAGCGGGAGTGGGGGCCCAGTTACGCAGTATTTT
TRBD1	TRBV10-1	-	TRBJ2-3	CASSDRTGARDTQYF	TGCGCCAGCAGTGACAGGACAGGGGCGAGAGATACGCAGTATTTT
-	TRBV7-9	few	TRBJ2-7	CASSASRAGASYEQYF	TGTGCCAGCTCTGCTTCCCGCGCGGGGGCGTCGTACGAGCAGTACTTC
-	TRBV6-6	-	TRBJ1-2	CASIIGATSNYGYTF	TGTGCCAGCATTATAGGGGCAACTTCTAACTATGGCTACACCTTC
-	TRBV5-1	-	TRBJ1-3	CASTAGGGGNTIYF	TGCGCCAGCACCGCGGGGGGAGGTGGAAACACCATATATTTT
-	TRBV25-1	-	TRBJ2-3	CASSETLQEDTQYF	TGTGCCAGCAGTGAAACCCTACAGGAAGATACGCAGTATTTT
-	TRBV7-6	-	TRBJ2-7	CASSLVGEQYF	TGTGCCAGCAGCTTAGTCGGCGAGCAGTACTTC
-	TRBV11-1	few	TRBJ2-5	CASSLLRQEETQYF	TGTGCCAGCAGCCTTCTGAGACAGGAAGAGACCCAGTACTTC
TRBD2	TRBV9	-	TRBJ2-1	CASSPREGLAGDEQFF	TGTGCCAGCAGCCCCCGAGAGGGACTAGCGGGAGATGAGCAGTTCTTC
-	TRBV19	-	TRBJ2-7	CASSKAGQSSYEQYF	TGTGCCAGTAGTAAGGCCGGACAGAGCTCCTACGAGCAGTACTTC
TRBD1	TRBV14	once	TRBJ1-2	CASSQVTGEAGYTF	TGTGCCAGCAGCCAAGTGACAGGGGAAGCTGGCTACACCTTC
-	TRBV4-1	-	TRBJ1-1	CASSQVGGRGTEAFF	TGCGCCAGCAGTCAAGTGGGGGGGAGAGGCACTGAAGCTTTCTTT
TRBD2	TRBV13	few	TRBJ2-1	CASIGREGYNEQFF	TGTGCCAGCATAGGGCGGGAGGGCTACAATGAGCAGTTCTTC
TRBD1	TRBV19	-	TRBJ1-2	CASSITGGVFSYGYTF	TGTGCCAGTAGTATAACAGGGGGCGTATTCTCCTATGGCTACACCTTC
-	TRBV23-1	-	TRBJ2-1	CASCPTRNEQFF	TGCGCCAGCTGCCCGACTAGGAATGAGCAGTTCTTC
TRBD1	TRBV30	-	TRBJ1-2	CAWSADRVHGYTF	TGTGCCTGGAGTGCTGACAGGGTGCATGGCTACACCTTC
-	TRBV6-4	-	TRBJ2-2	CASSDSAQGSTGELFF	TGTGCCAGCAGTGACTCGGCGCAGGGTAGCACCGGGGAGCTGTTTTTT
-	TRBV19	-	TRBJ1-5	CASTEDSSRQPQHF	TGTGCCAGTACTGAGGACTCCTCCCGGCAGCCCCAGCATTTT
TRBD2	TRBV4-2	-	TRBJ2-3	CASSQIGVSSGRARYETQYF	TGTGCCAGCAGCCAGATAGGGGTGTCTAGCGGGAGGGCCCGTTACGAAACGCAGTATTTT
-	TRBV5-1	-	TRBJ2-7	CASSLIERPYEQYF	TGCGCCAGCAGCTTGATCGAGCGTCCCTACGAGCAGTACTTC
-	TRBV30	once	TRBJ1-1	CAWSVPVFTEAFF	TGTGCCTGGAGTGTACCGGTTTTCACTGAAGCTTTCTTT
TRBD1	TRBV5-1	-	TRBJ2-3	CASSRQGPSTDTQYF	TGCGCCAGCAGCCGACAGGGGCCCAGCACAGATACGCAGTATTTT
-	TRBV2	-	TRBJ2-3	CASRALASGTDTQYF	TGTGCCAGCAGGGCCTTGGCTAGCGGCACAGATACGCAGTATTTT
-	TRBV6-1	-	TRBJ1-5	CASSEEKRRGNQPQHF	TGTGCCAGCAGTGAAGAGAAGAGGAGAGGGAATCAGCCCCAGCATTTT
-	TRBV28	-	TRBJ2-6	CASSLSFRVDSGANVLTF	TGTGCCAGCAGTTTATCCTTCAGGGTGGACTCTGGGGCCAACGTCCTGACTTTC
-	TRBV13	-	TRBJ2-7	CASSSPLGEAPYEQYF	TGTGCCAGCAGCTCGCCCTTGGGGGAGGCGCCCTACGAGCAGTACTTC
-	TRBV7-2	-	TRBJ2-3	CASSFYMTDTQYF	TGTGCCAGCAGCTTTTATATGACAGATACGCAGTATTTT
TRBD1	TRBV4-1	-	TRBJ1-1	CASSQVSGQGLNTEAFF	TGCGCCAGCAGCCAAGTTAGCGGACAGGGCCTGAACACTGAAGCTTTCTTT